Described below is a single T cell receptor beta chain sequence and its context. This record belongs to a study of blood T cell repertoires in COVID-19. Study details: COVID-19 samples from acute and convalescent phases originated in the United States, Italy and Spain. T cells, B-cell-depleted T cells, or PBMCs supplied cDNA or gDNA.

Trimming stripped 4 bases from V and 1 base from J, with 10 bases between. Germline CDR1 reads GTSNPN; CDR2 reads SVGIG (reference sequence). The CDR3 sequence is 13 residues long. The authors' processing: Estimation of nucleated cell counts relied on the amplification of reference gene primers. The method was immunoSEQ multiplex PCR; TCRdb's version includes in-frame clones alone and lacks a portion of them. That table is the source of V, J and clone size, and D and trimming were worked out from the DNA. The table has almost 350,000 clones, around nine tenths seen once. Patients of the Seattle cohort, enrolled during active infection, were followed longitudinally.

This sequence originates from a woman aged 55-69 years with COVID-19, enrolled during active disease. The chain has TRBV30 and TRBJ1-1; D possibly corresponds to TRBD1 (6 bases). The specimen sequenced was peripheral blood. The CDR3 here is CAWTRGSNTEAFF. The CDR3 DNA is TGTGCCTGGACTAGGGGGTCGAACACTGAAGCTTTCTTT. Full variable domain (rest looked up from reference TRBV30 and TRBJ1-1): SQTIHQWPATLVQPVGSPLSLECTVEGTSNPNLYWYRQAAGRGLQLLFYSVGIGQISSEVPQNLSASRPQDRQFILSSKKLLLSDSGFYLCAWTRGSNTEAFFGQGTRLTVV.